These T cell receptor beta chains were read from a single sample in a study of blood T cell repertoires in COVID-19. Produced via immunoSEQ multiplex PCR; TCRdb's table is partial and in-frame only. The sample includes fewer than 350,000 clones, almost 90% seen only once; the top ten take 1.7%. The specimen sequenced was PBMCs or T cells enriched from blood (not recorded which). Receptors were obtained from a woman aged 18 to 35 with acute COVID-19. CDR3s include the opening cysteine and the closing phenylalanine or tryptophan. The D gene is left open where the match is weak. Rows may omit the clone size; those that give it use once, few, many or a size class.

D gene	V gene	clone size	J gene	CDR3 DNA	CDR3 protein
-	TRBV11-2	-	TRBJ2-2	TGTGCCAGCAGCCCCCCATCGATCGGAGCTCAAACCGGGGAGCTGTTTTTT	CASSPPSIGAQTGELFF
TRBD2	TRBV18	-	TRBJ2-7	TGTGCCAGCTCACCTCAAGCGGGGCCGTCCTACGAGCAGTACTTC	CASSPQAGPSYEQYF
-	TRBV10-1	-	TRBJ1-1	TGCGCCAGCAGTGCTACAGAGAACACTGAAGCTTTCTTT	CASSATENTEAFF
TRBD1	TRBV27	-	TRBJ1-4	TGTGCCAGCAGTCGAACGACAGGGGGCCGTGAAAAACTGTTTTTT	CASSRTTGGREKLFF
-	TRBV7-9	-	TRBJ1-4	TGTGCCAGCAGCCCCCCGACAGAAAAACTGTTTTTT	CASSPPTEKLFF
TRBD2	TRBV27	-	TRBJ2-7	TGTGCCAGCAGTACTCAACTAGCGGGAGGACCAGACTACGAGCAGTACTTC	CASSTQLAGGPDYEQYF
-	TRBV19	-	TRBJ1-5	TGTGCCAGTAGTATAGATAGGGGGCCCCAGCATTTT	CASSIDRGPQHF
TRBD1	TRBV6-2/TRBV6-3	-	TRBJ1-1	TGTGCCAGCAGCCAAACTTACGGGACAGTCCGATTCCCTGAAGCTTTCTTT	CASSQTYGTVRFPEAFF
TRBD1	TRBV15	-	TRBJ1-5	TGTGCCACCAGCATCGGACAGGGGCCTCGGCCCCAGCATTTT	CATSIGQGPRPQHF
TRBD2	TRBV5-1	-	TRBJ2-1	TGCGCCAGCAGCTTGGGACTAGCGGGAGGTGACAATGAGCAGTTCTTC	CASSLGLAGGDNEQFF
TRBD2	TRBV2	-	TRBJ2-1	TGTGCCAGCAGGGAGATCGTAGGGACTAGCGGGAGGAGGGGGAAGAATGAGCAGTTCTTC	CASREIVGTSGRRGKNEQFF
-	TRBV10-1	-	TRBJ1-1	TGCGCCAGCAGTCCCAGGGTGCTGGGCACTGAAGCTTTCTTT	CASSPRVLGTEAFF
TRBD1	TRBV10-2	-	TRBJ2-7	TGCGCCAGCAGCCTTACCGGGACAGGGAGTTACGAGCAGTACTTC	CASSLTGTGSYEQYF
TRBD2	TRBV4-1	few	TRBJ2-7	TGCGCCAGCAGCCAAGGGCGGCTAGCGGGCTACGAGCAGTACTTC	CASSQGRLAGYEQYF
-	TRBV2	many	TRBJ2-5	TGTGCCAGCGGGAGGCTAACGCCCCAAGAGACCCAGTACTTC	CASGRLTPQETQYF
-	TRBV28	-	TRBJ1-2	TGTGCCAGCACCCCCGGGATGGGGGGGGCAGGCTACACCTTC	CASTPGMGGAGYTF
TRBD1	TRBV9	-	TRBJ2-2	TGTGCCAGCAGCGGCCTTTCGGGACAGGGAACCCCCAAACCGAACACCGGGGAGCTGTTTTTT	CASSGLSGQGTPKPNTGELFF
-	TRBV4-2	-	TRBJ1-4	TGTGCCAGCAGCCAGAGAGGAACTAATGAAAAACTGTTTTTT	CASSQRGTNEKLFF
-	TRBV4-1	-	TRBJ1-1	TGCGCCAGCAGCCACAGACCGACGGACACTACTGAAGCTTTCTTT	CASSHRPTDTTEAFF
-	TRBV3-1/TRBV3-2	-	TRBJ2-1	TGTGCCAGCAGCAAAAACAATCCCGGACAGACCTCCTACAATGAGCAGTTCTTC	CASSKNNPGQTSYNEQFF
-	TRBV18	-	TRBJ1-1	TGTGCCAGCTCACCCGGGCAGGGGAGAATGACTGAAGCTTTCTTT	CASSPGQGRMTEAFF
TRBD2	TRBV28	-	TRBJ2-7	TGTGCCAGCAGTCCGAATCCCTTAGCGGGGGGCTCCTACGAGCAGTACTTC	CASSPNPLAGGSYEQYF